The next 4 T cell receptor beta chains were all read from a single sample in a study of blood T cell repertoires in COVID-19 (dated by TCRdb to the early 2020s). Receptors were amplified or captured by the immunoSEQ multiplex PCR assay. TCRdb limited this immuneACCESS table to in-frame rearrangements with V and J called. A share of clones is missing; checked studies link under half to unresolved V genes, and the rest is unexplained. In this sample the table shows approximately 100,000 clones, approximately 88% of which occur a single time. Jointly, the top ten make up less than 6.5% of the sample. Sequencing used peripheral blood. Receptor source: a human donor in a cohort sampled during active COVID-19.

This chain links TRBV5-4 with TRBJ2-3; TRBD1 is a possible D gene (6 bases). In germline, CDR1 is SGHNT, CDR2 YYREEE (reference sequence). The V and J ends lost 3 bases and 5 bases respectively, with 16 bases between them. CDR3 size: 15 residues. The CDR3 reads CASSSTRGRGDTQYF. In DNA, the CDR3 is TGTGCCAGCAGCTCCACCAGGGGAAGGGGAGATACGCAGTATTTT.

The V call is TRBV7-6, the J call TRBJ2-1; no clear D gene. CDR1 SGHVS and CDR2 FNYEAQ come from the germline V gene. This CDR3 spans 12 amino acids. V was shortened by 2 bases and J by 9 bases, with 8 bases between the two germline ends. The CDR3 is CASSLLVGEQFF. In nucleotides, the CDR3 is TGTGCCAGCAGCTTACTAGTGGGTGAGCAGTTCTTC.

V is TRBV7-9 and J is TRBJ1-1; 7 nucleotides match TRBD1. The J segment lost 7 bases and the V segment lost 4 bases, leaving 6 bases of the junction unmatched. Germline lookup yields CDR1 SEHNR and CDR2 FQNEAQ (reference sequence). The CDR3 covers 13 residues. DNA for the CDR3: TGTGCCAGCAGCTCGCAGACAGGGTTTGAAGCTTTCTTT. Its protein product is CASSSQTGFEAFF.

The chain combines TRBV13 with TRBJ2-1, with 9 bases matching TRBD2. Trimming cost V 4 bases and J 1 base; bases outside gene matches: 17. This CDR3 has 20 residues. From germline, CDR1 is PRHDT and CDR2 FYEKMQ (reference sequence). The CDR3 region is CASSSPNEPGLAGSYNEQFF. CDR3 DNA: TGTGCCAGCAGCTCACCAAACGAACCGGGACTAGCAGGTTCCTACAATGAGCAGTTCTTC.